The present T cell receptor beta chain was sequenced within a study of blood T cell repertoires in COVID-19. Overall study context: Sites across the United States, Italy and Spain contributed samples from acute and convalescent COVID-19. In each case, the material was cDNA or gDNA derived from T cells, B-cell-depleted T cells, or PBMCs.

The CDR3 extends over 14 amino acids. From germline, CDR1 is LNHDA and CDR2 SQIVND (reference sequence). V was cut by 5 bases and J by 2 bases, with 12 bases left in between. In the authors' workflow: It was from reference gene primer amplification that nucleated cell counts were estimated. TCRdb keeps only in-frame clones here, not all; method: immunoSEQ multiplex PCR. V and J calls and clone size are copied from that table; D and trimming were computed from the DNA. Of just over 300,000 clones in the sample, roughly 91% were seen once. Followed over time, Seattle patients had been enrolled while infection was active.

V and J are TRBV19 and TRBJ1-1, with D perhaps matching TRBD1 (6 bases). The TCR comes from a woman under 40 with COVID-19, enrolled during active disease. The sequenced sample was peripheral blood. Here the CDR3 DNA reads TGTGCCAGTAGTCCGGGGACAAGAAACACTGAAGCTTTCTTT. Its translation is CASSPGTRNTEAFF. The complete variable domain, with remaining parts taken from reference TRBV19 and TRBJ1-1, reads DGGITQSPKYLFRKEGQNVTLSCEQNLNHDAMYWYRQDPGQGLRLIYYSQIVNDFQKGDIAEGYSVSREKKESFPLTVTSAQKNPTAFYLCASSPGTRNTEAFFGQGTRLTVV.